Given below is one T cell receptor (beta chain) in context. This record belongs to a study of blood T cell repertoires in COVID-19. Study context: The analysed material was cDNA or gDNA that came from T cells, B-cell-depleted T cells, or PBMCs.

Authors' processing steps: Scientists estimated how many nucleated cells there were by amplifying reference gene primers. Sequencing used immunoSEQ multiplex PCR; TCRdb keeps in-frame clones, though not all of them. V, J and clone size were drawn from that table, and D and trimming were deduced from the DNA. The sample holds about 310,000 clones; around 91% are singletons and the top ten take 9.5%. The CDR3 extends over 15 amino acids. Germline loops: CDR1 MDHEN, CDR2 SYDVKM. V was shortened by 2 bases and J by 4 bases, with 15 bases between the two germline ends. The age range of participants was about 18 to 100 years, with residence in some 25 US areas. Recovered status applied to Cohort 3 donors who had two consecutive negative PCRs. It also applied to those with clearance or with symptom resolution.

The sample consisted of PBMCs or T cells enriched from blood (not recorded which). The chain employs TRBV28 and TRBJ2-7, with D possibly being TRBD1 (5 bases). The sequence derives from a woman in her thirties or forties who had recovered from COVID-19. The CDR3 nucleotides are TGTGCCAGCAGTTTACGTTCAGGGCGGACATACGAGCAGTACTTC. Its protein is CASSLRSGRTYEQYF.